These T cell receptor beta chains were read from a single sample in a study of graft-versus-host responses after intestinal transplantation. Profiling relied on immunoSEQ multiplex PCR, and the TCRdb table lists in-frame clones only, not all of them. The sample carries about 89,000 clones, roughly 92% recorded once. Their antigens remain unidentified. Sequencing was performed on unstimulated CD4+ T cells sorted from spleen or lymph node cells, taken before intestinal transplant. All receptors derive from a human donor who received an intestinal transplant. The CDR3 runs from the conserved cysteine through the conserved F or W. The order of the fields is clone size, D gene, V gene, J gene, CDR3 DNA, CDR3 protein. D genes are given only for firm matches. Size is omitted from some rows. Given values are once, few, many or a class for expanded clones.

>.|TRBD1|TRBV2|TRBJ2-1
TGTGCCAGCAGTCGGGACAGGGACGGTTATGAGCAGTTCTTC
CASSRDRDGYEQFF
>.|.|TRBV6-1|TRBJ2-7
TGTGCCAGCAGTGTGGGGACACCCGAGCAGTACTTC
CASSVGTPEQYF
>.|.|TRBV5-1|TRBJ2-4
TGCGCCAGCAGCTTGACCGGGCCCGACGCCAAAAACATTCAGTACTTC
CASSLTGPDAKNIQYF
>.|.|TRBV6-5|TRBJ2-1
TGTGCCAGCAGTTGGGACATTCTCAATGAGCAGTTCTTC
CASSWDILNEQFF
>.|TRBD2|TRBV5-4|TRBJ2-1
TGTGCCAGCCACAGGAGGAGCGGGGGCTCATTTTACAATGAGCAGTTCTTC
CASHRRSGGSFYNEQFF
>.|TRBD2|TRBV4-2|TRBJ2-7
TGTGCCAGCAGCCAAGCCTCCGGGACTAGCGGGAGAGGCGAGCAGTACTTC
CASSQASGTSGRGEQYF
>.|.|TRBV5-8|TRBJ1-5
TGTGCCAGCAGTCTGGAGCAGGAGCCCCAGCATTTT
CASSLEQEPQHF
>.|.|TRBV14|TRBJ1-3
TGTGCCAGCAGCCAAGTGGACCACTCTGGAAACACCATATATTTT
CASSQVDHSGNTIYF
>.|.|TRBV10-1|TRBJ2-1
TGCGCCAGCAGTCCAAGTCCAGGGGTTAGTAAGCAGTTCTTC
CASSPSPGVSKQFF
>.|TRBD1|TRBV9|TRBJ2-1
TGTGCCAGCAGCTTGGGACAGGCCCGAAGCTCCTACAATGAGCAGTTCTTC
CASSLGQARSSYNEQFF
>.|TRBD2|TRBV28|TRBJ2-5
TGTGCCAGCAGCTCTACCCGGACTAGGAAAGAGACCCAGTACTTC
CASSSTRTRKETQYF
>.|TRBD2|TRBV7-8|TRBJ2-7
TGTGCCAGCAGCTTAGCGCGAGTAGCGGGAGGAAGTAACTACGAGCAGTACTTC
CASSLARVAGGSNYEQYF
>.|.|TRBV10-1|TRBJ2-1
TGCGCCAGCAGTGAGTCAACAGGGCGCTACAATGAGCAGTTCTTC
CASSESTGRYNEQFF
>.|.|TRBV9|TRBJ2-1
TGTGCCAGCAGCGTAGACCCAGGGTCATTGAATGAGCAGTTCTTC
CASSVDPGSLNEQFF
>.|TRBD2|TRBV11-2|TRBJ2-2
TGTGCCAGCAGCCCTAGGACTAGCGGTAACACCGGGGAGCTGTTTTTT
CASSPRTSGNTGELFF
>.|TRBD2|TRBV7-3|TRBJ2-1
TGTGCCAGCAGCTTGACTAGCGGGAGGGCCGGTGAGCAGTTCTTC
CASSLTSGRAGEQFF
>.|.|TRBV30|TRBJ2-7
TGTGCCTGGAGTAAGGGGAACTCCCACTACGAGCAGTACTTC
CAWSKGNSHYEQYF
>.|TRBD1|TRBV5-8|TRBJ1-2
TGTGCCAGCAGCCTGGACAGGGACTATGGCTACACCTTC
CASSLDRDYGYTF
>.|.|TRBV7-6|TRBJ1-2
TGTGCCAGCAGCTTCGGACAGTTTTTGTTCTATGGCTACACCTTC
CASSFGQFLFYGYTF
>once|.|TRBV9|TRBJ2-7
TGTGCCAGCAGCGTAGAGGGGGAGGGCTTCTGGGAGCAGTACTTC
CASSVEGEGFWEQYF
>.|TRBD1|TRBV19|TRBJ1-2
TGTGCCAGTAGGCACGGACAGGGCTATGGCTACACCTTC
CASRHGQGYGYTF
>.|.|TRBV15|TRBJ1-6
TGTGCCACCAGCAGAGATCGGGGGGCCTATAATTCACCCCTCCACTTT
CATSRDRGAYNSPLHF
>.|TRBD1|TRBV6-5|TRBJ2-7
TGTGCCAGCAGTTGGGACAGGACAGACTACGAGCAGTACTTC
CASSWDRTDYEQYF
>.|.|TRBV15|TRBJ2-3
TGTGCCACCAGCAGAACCGCAGATACGCAGTATTTT
CATSRTADTQYF
>.|.|TRBV7-8|TRBJ2-7
TGTGCCAGCAGCTTGGACCCTTTTTTGCAGTACTTC
CASSLDPFLQYF
>.|.|TRBV19|TRBJ2-7
TGTGCCAGTAGTAAGGGAGGCGGAGCTTCCTACGAGCAGTACTTC
CASSKGGGASYEQYF
>.|.|TRBV30|TRBJ2-1
TGTGCCTGGCTCTCCTACAGCTTTCTCTTTTACAATGAGCAGTTCTTC
CAWLSYSFLFYNEQFF
>.|.|TRBV7-7|TRBJ2-5
TGTGCCAGCAGCTTAGCGGTATATGGACAGAAGAAACAAGAGACCCAGTACTTC
CASSLAVYGQKKQETQYF
>.|.|TRBV5-1|TRBJ2-2
TGCGCCAGCAGTTGGGGGCTAAACACCGGGGAGCTGTTTTTT
CASSWGLNTGELFF
>.|.|TRBV21-1|TRBJ2-1
TGTGCCAGCCTCAAAGGCGTGTACAGGGCTAGAGGGGGACGTGGCGATGAGCAGTTCTTC
CASLKGVYRARGGRGDEQFF
>.|.|TRBV18|TRBJ2-6
TGTGCCAGCTCTCTCCCGGGGGCCAACGTCCTGACTTTC
CASSLPGANVLTF
>.|TRBD1|TRBV11-2|TRBJ2-7
TGTGCCAGCACCTGGTGGGACAGGGGGGCCTACGAGCAGTACTTC
CASTWWDRGAYEQYF
>.|TRBD1|TRBV5-6|TRBJ2-1
TGTGCCAGCAGCTCCTCTCAGGGGGCGGTCTACAATGAGCAGTTCTTC
CASSSSQGAVYNEQFF
>.|TRBD2|TRBV9|TRBJ2-3
TGTGCCAGCAGCCTGCACCCGGGGACTAGCGGGAGTTCAAGCACAGATACGCAGTATTTT
CASSLHPGTSGSSSTDTQYF
>.|.|TRBV14|TRBJ2-2
TGTGCCAGCAGCCAAGGCCGACTAGTAACCGGGGAGCTGTTTTTT
CASSQGRLVTGELFF
>.|.|TRBV2|TRBJ2-6
TGTGCCAGCACCCGACAGGGACTGCGCTCTGGGGCCAACGTCCTGACTTTC
CASTRQGLRSGANVLTF
>.|.|TRBV6-1|TRBJ1-2
TGTGCCAGCAGCCCTGGAGGGGACTATGGCTACACCTTC
CASSPGGDYGYTF
>.|.|TRBV5-1|TRBJ2-2
TGCGCCAGCAGCTTGCGAGTTGGCGGGGAGCTGTTTTTT
CASSLRVGGELFF
>.|.|TRBV19|TRBJ2-5
TGTGCCAGTAGCCCAGCCGGCTACCAAGAGACCCAGTACTTC
CASSPAGYQETQYF
>.|.|TRBV29-1|TRBJ1-1
TGCAGCGTGATGAGGGATCAGGGGTCGGGTGAAGCTTTCTTT
CSVMRDQGSGEAFF
>.|.|TRBV2|TRBJ1-4
TGTGCCAGCAGTGCCGTGGGGGGGACTAGGGAAAAACTGTTTTTT
CASSAVGGTREKLFF
>.|TRBD2|TRBV7-8|TRBJ2-1
TGTGCCAGCAGTGTCGGGACTAGCGGGAGCCGATACAATGAGCAGTTCTTC
CASSVGTSGSRYNEQFF
>.|.|TRBV19|TRBJ1-2
TGTGCCAGTAGTATAAGTAGCAGGGGCCATGGCTACACCTTC
CASSISSRGHGYTF
>.|.|TRBV6-1|TRBJ1-4
TGTGCCAGCAGTGAAGAAAAACTGTTTTTT
CASSEEKLFF
>.|TRBD1|TRBV10-3|TRBJ1-4
TGTGCCATCAGTGAGAGCACAGGGGCTTTAACTAATGAAAAACTGTTTTTT
CAISESTGALTNEKLFF
>.|TRBD2|TRBV18|TRBJ2-3
TGTGCCAGCTCACCCGGACTAGCGGGAAGCACAGATACGCAGTATTTT
CASSPGLAGSTDTQYF
>.|TRBD2|TRBV4-2|TRBJ2-3
TGTGCCAGCAGCCAAGAGGGTCCTAGCGGGAGGGTCGGGCATTTAGGCACAGATACGCAGTATTTT
CASSQEGPSGRVGHLGTDTQYF